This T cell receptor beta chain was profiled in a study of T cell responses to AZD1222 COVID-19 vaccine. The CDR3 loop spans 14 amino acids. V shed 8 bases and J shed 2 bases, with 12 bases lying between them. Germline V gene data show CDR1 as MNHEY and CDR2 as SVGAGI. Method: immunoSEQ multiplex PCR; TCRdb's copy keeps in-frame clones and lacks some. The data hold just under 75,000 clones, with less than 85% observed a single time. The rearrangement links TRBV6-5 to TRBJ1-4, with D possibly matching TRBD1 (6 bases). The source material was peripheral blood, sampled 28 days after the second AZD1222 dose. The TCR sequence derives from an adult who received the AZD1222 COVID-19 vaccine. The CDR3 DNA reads TGTGCCAGCGGGGGCCGGACCACTAATGAAAAACTGTTTTTT. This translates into CASGGRTTNEKLFF.